This is a list of T cell receptor beta chains from one sample in a study of regulatory T cells in long-lasting Graves disease. TCRdb independently ran MiXCR on the multiplex PCR reads; one entry per CDR3 protein. This sample has more than 650,000 distinct CDR3 sequences, with about 32% found just once. Here the sequenced sample was peripheral blood mononuclear cells (PBMCs), taken when the disease was refractory, from a patient treated with antithyroid drugs. The receptors stem from a female donor with Graves disease. CDR3s include the opening cysteine and the closing phenylalanine or tryptophan. Each record gives: V gene, J gene, CDR3 protein.

v_call: TRBV29-1; j_call: TRBJ2-7; cdr3_aa: CSVEDSAVGGYYEQYF
v_call: TRBV9; j_call: TRBJ1-1; cdr3_aa: CASSVAVNTEAFF
v_call: TRBV12-3/TRBV12-4; j_call: TRBJ1-6; cdr3_aa: CASSPESQGSSSPLHF
v_call: TRBV28; j_call: TRBJ1-1; cdr3_aa: CASTYEGVPMNTEAFF
v_call: TRBV19; j_call: TRBJ1-1; cdr3_aa: CASSIRNTNTEAFF
v_call: TRBV13; j_call: TRBJ1-1; cdr3_aa: CASSPHPDRVAEAFF
v_call: TRBV28; j_call: TRBJ1-6; cdr3_aa: CASSQGVHNSPLHF
v_call: TRBV30; j_call: TRBJ2-7; cdr3_aa: CAWSVRAGPPEQYF
v_call: TRBV27; j_call: TRBJ2-1; cdr3_aa: CASRSSSVRLINEQFF
v_call: TRBV5-6; j_call: TRBJ1-1; cdr3_aa: CASSFVGVQANTEAFF
v_call: TRBV9; j_call: TRBJ1-3; cdr3_aa: CASSVGSGNTIYF
v_call: TRBV29-1; j_call: TRBJ1-5; cdr3_aa: CSVLFGNQPQHF
v_call: TRBV12-3/TRBV12-4; j_call: TRBJ2-2; cdr3_aa: CASSFTNGNTGELFF
v_call: TRBV28; j_call: TRBJ1-6; cdr3_aa: CASRGDKAGSYNSPLHF
v_call: TRBV19; j_call: TRBJ1-4; cdr3_aa: CASRPSTNEKLFF
v_call: TRBV7-9; j_call: TRBJ2-7; cdr3_aa: CASGVRAYEQYF
v_call: TRBV6-1; j_call: TRBJ2-2; cdr3_aa: CASSEGTQIANTGELFF
v_call: TRBV7-3; j_call: TRBJ2-2; cdr3_aa: CASSHAGQLNTGELFF
v_call: TRBV30; j_call: TRBJ1-1; cdr3_aa: CAWSPSAQGARAFF
v_call: TRBV9; j_call: TRBJ1-2; cdr3_aa: CASSAGQDNYGYTF
v_call: TRBV10-1; j_call: TRBJ1-1; cdr3_aa: CASSDRTGRSEAFF
v_call: TRBV12-3/TRBV12-4; j_call: TRBJ1-2; cdr3_aa: CASSLSGHNYGYTF
v_call: TRBV6-1; j_call: TRBJ1-1; cdr3_aa: CASSPNPGLWAFF
v_call: TRBV6-2/TRBV6-3; j_call: TRBJ1-1; cdr3_aa: CASSYSHWLGKLNTEAFF
v_call: TRBV3-1; j_call: TRBJ1-6; cdr3_aa: CASSQDWGIGSPLHF
v_call: TRBV29-1; j_call: TRBJ1-5; cdr3_aa: CSVGDRGMGQPQHF
v_call: TRBV27; j_call: TRBJ1-5; cdr3_aa: CASSSFRGPQHF
v_call: TRBV6-1; j_call: TRBJ1-1; cdr3_aa: CASKGQGFGEAFF
v_call: TRBV6-2/TRBV6-3; j_call: TRBJ2-5; cdr3_aa: CASSYSRDRESETQYF
v_call: TRBV9; j_call: TRBJ2-7; cdr3_aa: CASSLTPQGAYEQYF
v_call: TRBV11-2; j_call: TRBJ1-4; cdr3_aa: CASSLPGANEKLFF
v_call: TRBV20-1; j_call: TRBJ1-3; cdr3_aa: CSARDAKSSGNTIYF
v_call: TRBV19; j_call: TRBJ2-2; cdr3_aa: CASTPHRLANTGELFF
v_call: TRBV12-5; j_call: TRBJ2-7; cdr3_aa: CASGLPREALYF
v_call: TRBV27; j_call: TRBJ2-7; cdr3_aa: CASRLTGGYEQYF
v_call: TRBV7-2; j_call: TRBJ1-1; cdr3_aa: CASSLSGTGKAFF
v_call: TRBV7-6; j_call: TRBJ2-7; cdr3_aa: CASSLGPRGSYEQYF
v_call: TRBV29-1; j_call: TRBJ1-2; cdr3_aa: CSVLVGDYGYTF
v_call: TRBV20-1; j_call: TRBJ1-1; cdr3_aa: CSATGAMNTEAFF
v_call: TRBV12-3/TRBV12-4; j_call: TRBJ1-1; cdr3_aa: CASSLTTVTEAFF
v_call: TRBV12-3/TRBV12-4; j_call: TRBJ1-5; cdr3_aa: CASSLGDRDQPQHF
v_call: TRBV6-5; j_call: TRBJ1-2; cdr3_aa: CASSYLTGFGGYTF